These 12 T cell receptor beta chains were all obtained from the same sample, sequenced in a study of response to subunit inactivated influenza vaccine. TCRdb ran MiXCR on the RT-PCR reads and lists one entry per CDR3 protein. The table lists 700,000 to 900,000 distinct CDR3 sequences, approximately 22% of them singletons. The specimen comprised PBMCs from blood, sampled about 5 days after vaccination. The source of these receptors is a man between 45 and 60 years old who received an inactivated influenza vaccine.

This clonotype turned up a few times. The chain combines TRBV18 with TRBJ2-1; a possible D gene is TRBD1 (7 bases). CDR3 length: 15 residues. The V gene's germline CDR1 is KGHSH and CDR2 LQKENI. Trimming took off 2 bases at V and 6 bases at J, with 14 bases between the two ends. CDR3 sequence: CASSPGQEGRNEQFF. The CDR3 DNA follows: TGTGCCAGCTCACCAGGACAGGAGGGTCGCAATGAGCAGTTCTTC. Supplemented by reference TRBV18 and TRBJ2-1, the full variable domain reads NAGVMQNPRHLVRRRGQEARLRCSPMKGHSHVYWYRQLPEEGLKFMVYLQKENIIDESGMPKERFSAEFPKEGPSILRIQQVVRGDSAAYFCASSPGQEGRNEQFFGPGTRLTVL.

This clonotype came up a few times. The rearrangement uses TRBV24-1 and TRBJ2-7; 7 nucleotides align to TRBD2. J lost 2 bases, V lost 9 bases, and 9 bases had no gene match. The CDR3 spans 14 residues. Germline-derived CDR1 and CDR2 are KGHDR and SFDVKD. CDR3 bases: TGTGCCACCGCCCCGTCCCTAGCGGCCTACGAGCAGTACTTC. It encodes CATAPSLAAYEQYF.

The rearrangement joins TRBV5-1 to TRBJ2-3, with D possibly TRBD2 on 5 matching bases. Trimming pared 0 bases from V and 5 bases from J, leaving 13 bases between. Germline lookup yields CDR1 SGHRS and CDR2 YFSETQ. The CDR3 covers 15 residues. The CDR3 loop reads CASSLGLHEGDTQYF. CDR3 DNA: TGCGCCAGCAGCTTGGGACTACATGAGGGAGATACGCAGTATTTT.

In this sample, this clonotype turned up once. This chain joins TRBV19 and TRBJ2-1; D ambiguous. The CDR3 runs to 15 residues. V shed 1 base and J shed 3 bases, with 10 bases lying between them. Per the germline V gene, CDR1 is LNHDA and CDR2 is SQIVND (reference sequence). DNA for the CDR3: TGTGCCAGTAGTATAGCAACCAGCGACTACAATGAGCAGTTCTTC. It codes for CASSIATSDYNEQFF.

V usage is TRBV20-1 and J usage is TRBJ1-2; 7 bases fit TRBD1. There are 14 residues in the CDR3. From germline, CDR1 is DFQATT and CDR2 SNEGSKA (reference sequence). The V and J ends lost 0 bases and 4 bases, in that order; junction bases with no gene match: 5. CDR3 sequence reads: CSARDRGVVYGYTF. CDR3 in DNA: TGCAGTGCTAGAGACAGGGGGGTTGTCTATGGCTACACCTTC.

CDR3 protein: CASRPTGRNTGELFF. The DNA for the CDR3 is TGTGCCAGCAGACCGACAGGGAGGAACACCGGGGAGCTGTTTTTT. The rearrangement joins TRBV3-1 to TRBJ2-2; 7 bases match TRBD1. The CDR3 totals 15 residues. Germline CDR1 LGHDT, CDR2 YNNKEL (reference sequence). V was clipped by 6 bases and J by 1 base; unmatched bases: 5.

This clonotype appeared a few times. V and J are TRBV7-9 and TRBJ2-2, with TRBD2 identical over 9 bases. V was clipped by 5 bases and J by 1 base; unmatched bases: 5. The germline V gene has CDR1 SEHNR and CDR2 FQNEAQ (reference sequence). The CDR3 has 16 residues. CDR3 protein: CASSHLTSGNTGELFF. CDR3 DNA: TGTGCCAGCAGCCACTTGACTAGCGGGAACACCGGGGAGCTGTTTTTT.

The J gene is TRBJ2-1, the V gene TRBV29-1, with 7 nucleotides matching TRBD1. Looked up from germline, CDR1 is SQVTM and CDR2 is ANQGSEA. The CDR3 runs 14 residues. The V gene end was trimmed by 6 bases and the J gene end by 1 base; junction bases not matched to a gene: 6. The CDR3 nucleotides are TGCAGCGTCTTAACAGGGGATTCCTACAATGAGCAGTTCTTC. Translating it yields CSVLTGDSYNEQFF.

Only a few counts were recorded for this clonotype. The chain is built from TRBV6-1 and TRBJ2-3; the D is unclear. Germline values: CDR1 MNHNS, CDR2 SASEGT. The CDR3 has 15 amino acids. The V end lost 6 bases, the J end lost 0 bases, and 13 bases lay between the germline ends. The chain's CDR3 is CASSLIRPSTDTQYF. The CDR3 DNA follows: TGTGCCAGCAGCCTCATTCGTCCTAGCACAGATACGCAGTATTTT.

This rearrangement joins TRBV5-1 to TRBJ2-7, with TRBD2 as a possible D gene (5 bases). The CDR3 extends over 17 amino acids. The germline CDR1 and CDR2 sequences are SGHRS and YFSETQ. Trimming shortened V by 4 bases and J by 0 bases, and 20 bases separated the two germline ends. The CDR3 region has the DNA TGCGCCAGCAGCACCGGTTCTCGGGGATTGGGCTCCTACGAGCAGTACTTC. This encodes CASSTGSRGLGSYEQYF. The full variable domain, its missing parts supplied by reference TRBV5-1 and TRBJ2-7, is KAGVTQTPRYLIKTRGQQVTLSCSPISGHRSVSWYQQTPGQGLQFLFEYFSETQRNKGNFPGRFSGRQFSNSRSEMNVSTLELGDSALYLCASSTGSRGLGSYEQYFGPGTRLTVT.

This clonotype has a single count. This chain links TRBV15 with TRBJ2-1; TRBD1 might be the D (5 bases). The CDR3 loop spans 16 amino acids. Germline V CDR1 and CDR2: LNHNV, YYDKDF (reference sequence). The germline V and J ends were trimmed by 0 bases and 6 bases, with 15 bases remaining between them. The CDR3 loop reads CATSRDLQGFFNEQFF. For the CDR3, the DNA is TGTGCCACCAGCAGAGATTTGCAGGGATTCTTCAATGAGCAGTTCTTC.

This sequence joins TRBV5-6 and TRBJ1-6; D is uncertain. With 2 bases removed from V and 7 bases from J, the gap between germline ends came to 10 bases. This CDR3 is 14 amino acids long. Germline V lookup: CDR1 SGHDT, CDR2 YYEEEE. CDR3 sequence (DNA): TGTGCCAGCAGCTTACCGCCAGGAAATTCACCCCTCCACTTT. It specifies CASSLPPGNSPLHF.